The table lists the clone carrying this T cell receptor beta chain with a few counts. The sample is drawn from a study of T cell repertoires in MIS-A myocarditis. This table comes from immunoSEQ multiplex PCR, and its TCRdb copy is limited to in-frame clones, with some not included. The sample shows around 10,000 clones, 75% to 90% of them seen only once. V dropped 2 bases and J dropped 6 bases, with 10 bases sitting between them. The germline gives CDR1 LGHDT, CDR2 YNNKEL (reference sequence). CDR3 size: 13 residues. The sequenced material came from thoracic lymph node tissue obtained at autopsy. The V gene is TRBV3-1 (or the pseudogene TRBV3-2), the J gene TRBJ1-2; a weak D match, TRBD1 (5 bases). This receptor was identified in a man younger than 35 with fulminant myocarditis from multisystem inflammatory syndrome in adults (MIS-A) after COVID-19. The CDR3 sequence is CASSQKGKDGYTF. CDR3 sequence (DNA): TGTGCCAGCAGCCAAAAGGGGAAGGATGGCTACACCTTC.